A selection of T cell receptor beta chains follows, all from one sample in a study of shared T cell receptors in the human thymus. Measured with immunoSEQ multiplex PCR; TCRdb has only the in-frame clones, and not every one. This sample has more than 550,000 clones, with 80% to 90% found just once. The data were also submitted as part of a second study, on human thymus T cells.

Sequences were obtained from thymocytes. All receptors derive from a girl less than two years old with a congenital heart defect. Both conserved end residues are part of each CDR3. A D gene is named only where the DNA matches it firmly. Where a row states a size, it is once, few, many or the class of an expanded clone; other rows omit it.

v_call: TRBV7-9
clone_size: -
d_call: TRBD1
j_call: TRBJ1-5
cdr3_nt: TGTGCCAGCAGCTTTCAGGGGGCAAGCAATCAGCCCCAGCATTTT
cdr3_aa: CASSFQGASNQPQHF

v_call: TRBV28
clone_size: -
d_call: -
j_call: TRBJ1-2
cdr3_nt: TGTGCCAGCACCCCAAGCGTAATTTTCAGCGCGACCTCCAACTATGGCTACACCTTC
cdr3_aa: CASTPSVIFSATSNYGYTF

v_call: TRBV4-1
clone_size: -
d_call: -
j_call: TRBJ1-4
cdr3_nt: TGCGCCAGCAGCCAAGACGCTATAGGGCTAGCGGCGGAAAAACTGTTTTTT
cdr3_aa: CASSQDAIGLAAEKLFF

v_call: TRBV4-1
clone_size: -
d_call: -
j_call: TRBJ1-4
cdr3_nt: TGCGCCAGCAGCCAAGATCGGCGCGGGATGTTTTTT
cdr3_aa: CASSQDRRGMFF

v_call: TRBV6-1
clone_size: -
d_call: -
j_call: TRBJ1-1
cdr3_nt: TGTGCCAGCAGTGTCGGGGTCCGGGCTGAAGCTTTCTTT
cdr3_aa: CASSVGVRAEAFF

v_call: TRBV6-1
clone_size: -
d_call: TRBD1
j_call: TRBJ1-1
cdr3_nt: TGTGCCAGCAGTGCCTACAGGGGGAACACTGAAGCTTTCTTT
cdr3_aa: CASSAYRGNTEAFF

v_call: TRBV5-6
clone_size: -
d_call: TRBD2
j_call: TRBJ2-2
cdr3_nt: TGTGCCAGCAGCTCCGGGACTAGGACCCCCGGGGAGCTGTTTTTT
cdr3_aa: CASSSGTRTPGELFF

v_call: TRBV10-2
clone_size: -
d_call: -
j_call: TRBJ1-1
cdr3_nt: TGCGCCAGCAGCACCACAGAGAACACTGAAGCTTTCTTT
cdr3_aa: CASSTTENTEAFF

v_call: TRBV10-2
clone_size: -
d_call: -
j_call: TRBJ2-1
cdr3_nt: TGCGCCAGCAGTGAGTCGATGGCTAGCTTCAATGAGCAGTTCTTC
cdr3_aa: CASSESMASFNEQFF

v_call: TRBV5-4
clone_size: -
d_call: -
j_call: TRBJ1-4
cdr3_nt: TGTGCCAGCAGCTTGTACGGGACTAATGAAAAACTGTTTTTT
cdr3_aa: CASSLYGTNEKLFF

v_call: TRBV5-6
clone_size: -
d_call: TRBD1
j_call: TRBJ1-3
cdr3_nt: TGTGCCAGCAGCACCCCGGACAGGGTCTCCGGAAACACCATATATTTT
cdr3_aa: CASSTPDRVSGNTIYF

v_call: TRBV28
clone_size: once
d_call: -
j_call: TRBJ2-5
cdr3_nt: TGTGCCAGCAGTTTCCAGGAGACCCAGTACTTC
cdr3_aa: CASSFQETQYF

v_call: TRBV7-9
clone_size: -
d_call: -
j_call: TRBJ1-4
cdr3_nt: TGTGCCAGCAGCTTTGGACAGCGAGATAATGAAAAACTGTTTTTT
cdr3_aa: CASSFGQRDNEKLFF

v_call: TRBV7-2
clone_size: -
d_call: -
j_call: TRBJ1-3
cdr3_nt: TGTGCCAGCAGCCACTCTGGAAACACCATATATTTT
cdr3_aa: CASSHSGNTIYF

v_call: TRBV7-7
clone_size: -
d_call: TRBD2
j_call: TRBJ2-5
cdr3_nt: TGTGCTAGCAGCCCTAAGGGACTAGCGGGGAGGCCGTACCAAGAGACCCAGTACTTC
cdr3_aa: CASSPKGLAGRPYQETQYF

v_call: TRBV28
clone_size: -
d_call: -
j_call: TRBJ1-1
cdr3_nt: TGTGCCAGCACCATTGAACAGGGACCACTCAAAAACACTGAAGCTTTCTTT
cdr3_aa: CASTIEQGPLKNTEAFF

v_call: TRBV7-9
clone_size: -
d_call: -
j_call: TRBJ1-2
cdr3_nt: TGTGCCAGCAGCTTAGGGGGGGTATCGAACTATGGCTACACCTTC
cdr3_aa: CASSLGGVSNYGYTF

v_call: TRBV14
clone_size: -
d_call: -
j_call: TRBJ1-4
cdr3_nt: TGTGCCAGCAGCCCAGGACAGCTTGAAAAACTGTTTTTT
cdr3_aa: CASSPGQLEKLFF

v_call: TRBV5-4
clone_size: -
d_call: -
j_call: TRBJ1-4
cdr3_nt: TGTGCCAGCAGCTCAGTTCCGGGACACCCTAATGAAAAACTGTTTTTT
cdr3_aa: CASSSVPGHPNEKLFF

v_call: TRBV9
clone_size: -
d_call: -
j_call: TRBJ1-2
cdr3_nt: TGTGCCAGCAGCGTTAAACAGGAACCTCAATCAGATGGCTACACCTTC
cdr3_aa: CASSVKQEPQSDGYTF

v_call: TRBV27
clone_size: -
d_call: -
j_call: TRBJ1-2
cdr3_nt: TGTGCCAGCAGTTTTGTCAGGGGAAGTAGCGACTATGGCTACACCTTC
cdr3_aa: CASSFVRGSSDYGYTF

v_call: TRBV9
clone_size: -
d_call: TRBD1
j_call: TRBJ1-2
cdr3_nt: TGTGCCAGCAGCGGAGACAGGGGGAACTATGGCTACACCTTC
cdr3_aa: CASSGDRGNYGYTF

v_call: TRBV2
clone_size: -
d_call: TRBD1
j_call: TRBJ2-4
cdr3_nt: TGTGCCAGCACCGGGACAGGGGTAGTTAAAAACATTCAGTACTTC
cdr3_aa: CASTGTGVVKNIQYF

v_call: TRBV7-9
clone_size: -
d_call: -
j_call: TRBJ1-6
cdr3_nt: TGTGCCAGCAGCTCTATAAACCCCCCCGGGGATTATAATTCCCCCCTCCACTTT
cdr3_aa: CASSSINPPGDYNSPLHF

v_call: TRBV6-1
clone_size: -
d_call: -
j_call: TRBJ2-7
cdr3_nt: TGTGCCAGCAGTGAATTATGGGGGGGACACTCCTACGAGCAGTACTTC
cdr3_aa: CASSELWGGHSYEQYF

v_call: TRBV9
clone_size: -
d_call: TRBD1
j_call: TRBJ1-5
cdr3_nt: TGTGCCAGCAGCGTAGGGGGACAGTACAATCAGCCCCAGCATTTT
cdr3_aa: CASSVGGQYNQPQHF

v_call: TRBV6-1
clone_size: -
d_call: TRBD2
j_call: TRBJ2-3
cdr3_nt: TGTGCCAGCAGAGGCCCCCGGGGGGGGGCAGATACGCAGTATTTT
cdr3_aa: CASRGPRGGADTQYF

v_call: TRBV4-3
clone_size: -
d_call: -
j_call: TRBJ1-5
cdr3_nt: TGCGCCAGCAGCCAGGACGACAGGAATCAGCCCCAGCATTTT
cdr3_aa: CASSQDDRNQPQHF

v_call: TRBV5-4
clone_size: -
d_call: TRBD2
j_call: TRBJ2-1
cdr3_nt: TGTGCCAGCAGCCCCCGACTAGCATTGGGCAATGAGCAGTTCTTC
cdr3_aa: CASSPRLALGNEQFF

v_call: TRBV27
clone_size: -
d_call: TRBD1
j_call: TRBJ1-2
cdr3_nt: TGTGCCAGCAGCCACGAGGGACAGTCGAATGGCTACACCTTC
cdr3_aa: CASSHEGQSNGYTF

v_call: TRBV28
clone_size: -
d_call: TRBD1
j_call: TRBJ1-5
cdr3_nt: TGTGCCAGCGATAAAGACCGGGACAGGGGGCTTCGGGGCAATCAGCCCCAGCATTTT
cdr3_aa: CASDKDRDRGLRGNQPQHF

v_call: TRBV19
clone_size: -
d_call: -
j_call: TRBJ2-2
cdr3_nt: TGTGCCAGTAGTTTCGGGTTCGGGGAGCTGTTTTTT
cdr3_aa: CASSFGFGELFF

v_call: TRBV7-3
clone_size: -
d_call: TRBD1
j_call: TRBJ1-2
cdr3_nt: TGTGCCAGCAGCCCCAGGGGCAGGGGGCCTAAGTCTATAGGCTACACCTTC
cdr3_aa: CASSPRGRGPKSIGYTF

v_call: TRBV4-1
clone_size: -
d_call: -
j_call: TRBJ2-7
cdr3_nt: TGCGCCAGCAGCCAAGAACGTAGGGAGGGGGGGGCTCTGGAGCAGTACTTC
cdr3_aa: CASSQERREGGALEQYF

v_call: TRBV7-6
clone_size: -
d_call: TRBD1
j_call: TRBJ1-2
cdr3_nt: TGTGCCAGCAGATTTCCTCCCACGACAGGGCCTCCAACCTCCTCCTCTGGCTACACCTTC
cdr3_aa: CASRFPPTTGPPTSSSGYTF

v_call: TRBV10-1
clone_size: -
d_call: -
j_call: TRBJ2-5
cdr3_nt: TGCGCCAGCAGTGATATGGACAGCCAAGAGACCCAGTACTTC
cdr3_aa: CASSDMDSQETQYF

v_call: TRBV18
clone_size: once
d_call: -
j_call: TRBJ2-6
cdr3_nt: TGTGCCAGCTCAACCGGTGACTCTGGGGCCAACGTCCTGACTTTC
cdr3_aa: CASSTGDSGANVLTF

v_call: TRBV9
clone_size: -
d_call: -
j_call: TRBJ1-2
cdr3_nt: TGTGCCAGCAGCGTAGGGAGGACAGTGAAGAACTATGGCTACACCTTC
cdr3_aa: CASSVGRTVKNYGYTF

v_call: TRBV19
clone_size: once
d_call: TRBD1
j_call: TRBJ1-5
cdr3_nt: TGTGCCAGTAGTAAAGACAACAGGGGTATTCAGCCCCAGCATTTT
cdr3_aa: CASSKDNRGIQPQHF

v_call: TRBV5-6
clone_size: -
d_call: TRBD1
j_call: TRBJ1-2
cdr3_nt: TGTGCCAGCAGCCCTGATTCCGGGACAGGGACCTTCTATGGCTACACCTTC
cdr3_aa: CASSPDSGTGTFYGYTF

v_call: TRBV6-6
clone_size: -
d_call: TRBD2
j_call: TRBJ2-7
cdr3_nt: TGTGCCAGCAGCCCACTAGCGGGGGGGCTGCGCGAGCAGTACTTC
cdr3_aa: CASSPLAGGLREQYF

v_call: TRBV6-1
clone_size: -
d_call: -
j_call: TRBJ1-1
cdr3_nt: TGTGCCAGCAGCACCACATCGGATACAGGGTGGGCTTTCTTT
cdr3_aa: CASSTTSDTGWAFF